The 14 T cell receptor beta chains presented below share a single source sample, sequenced in a study of control samples from healthy donors and cancer patients. Here immunoSEQ multiplex PCR was the method, and the copy in TCRdb shows in-frame clones only, minus some. The data show some 19,000 clones, roughly 80% seen once. Sequencing was carried out using PBMCs. The receptors stem from a man between 60 and 70 years old with colorectal cancer.

V usage is TRBV18 and J usage is TRBJ1-2; D uncertain. This CDR3 has 14 amino acids. From germline, CDR1 is KGHSH and CDR2 LQKENI. V was clipped by 1 base and J by 8 bases, with 14 bases between them. DNA of the CDR3: TGTGCCAGCTCACCACAAGGCAGAGAGTTCGGCTACACCTTC. Translated, it gives CASSPQGREFGYTF.

The chain joins TRBV6-6 to TRBJ1-5, with 8 bases that match TRBD1. Germline V gene lookup returns CDR1 MNHNY and CDR2 SVGAGI (reference sequence). Trimming at V came to 10 bases and at J to 4 bases, leaving 9 bases not matched to a gene. The length of the CDR3 is 14 residues. The CDR3 region is CATHDRGGNQPQHF. The CDR3 DNA reads as TGTGCCACCCACGACAGGGGAGGGAATCAGCCCCAGCATTTT.

J is TRBJ2-2 and V is TRBV7-9; a weak D match, TRBD2 (5 bases). V lost 8 bases and J lost 5, with 12 bases in between. Per the germline V gene, CDR1 is SEHNR and CDR2 is FQNEAQ (reference sequence). This CDR3 contains 13 residues. CDR3 coding DNA: TGTGCCAGCGAACTAGGACGGACCGGGGAGCTGTTTTTT. It is translated as CASELGRTGELFF.

The chain's CDR3 is CASSDWGGLETQYF. The CDR3 nucleotides read TGTGCCAGCAGCGACTGGGGCGGTCTCGAGACCCAGTACTTC. V and J are TRBV7-2 and TRBJ2-5; a possible D gene is TRBD1 (5 bases). V lost 5 bases and J lost 5, with 15 bases in between. The CDR3 extends over 14 amino acids. Germline-derived CDR1 and CDR2 are SGHTA and FQGNSA.

The V and J genes are TRBV20-1 and TRBJ1-1; D unresolved. Germline V gene lookup returns CDR1 DFQATT and CDR2 SNEGSKA (reference sequence). The CDR3 is 13 amino acids. V was pared by 3 bases and J by 0 bases, with 8 bases between. The CDR3 DNA reads TGCAGTGCTAGTCTCGGGGTGAACACTGAAGCTTTCTTT. Translated: CSASLGVNTEAFF.

The chain links TRBV6-1 to TRBJ1-1; 7 bases align to TRBD1. J was trimmed by 1 base and V by 4 bases; bases with no gene match: 12. This CDR3 is 17 amino acids long. CDR1 is MNHNS and CDR2 is SASEGT in the germline V gene. The CDR3 here is CASSALLGQEPNTEAFF. The CDR3, as DNA: TGTGCCAGCAGTGCTCTCTTAGGACAGGAACCGAACACTGAAGCTTTCTTT.

The rearrangement joins TRBV7-8 to TRBJ1-2; 7 bases are a match to TRBD1. Germline V gene lookup returns CDR1 SGHVS and CDR2 FQNEAQ. V shed 5 bases and J 8 bases; nucleotides not matched to a gene: 11. The CDR3 runs 14 residues. The CDR3 protein is CASSPARQGGGYTF. The CDR3 DNA follows: TGTGCCAGCAGCCCGGCTCGACAGGGCGGAGGCTACACCTTC.

The rearrangement joins TRBV11-2 to TRBJ1-4; maybe TRBD1 (5 bases). The ends were cut back, 5 bases at V and 7 bases at J, with 11 bases in the middle. This CDR3 has 13 amino acids. Germline V gene sequence: CDR1 SGHAT, CDR2 FQNNGV. The CDR3 DNA reads TGTGCCAGCAGCCTAACAAGGGGTGAAAAACTGTTTTTT. This gives the protein CASSLTRGEKLFF.

V gene TRBV18 combines with J gene TRBJ1-1, with TRBD1 as a possible D gene (5 bases). V gave up 4 bases and J gave up 1 base, with 10 bases separating them. Germline lookup yields CDR1 KGHSH and CDR2 LQKENI. This CDR3 region has 14 residues. CDR3 region: CASSRGQGNTEAFF. The CDR3 DNA is TGTGCCAGCTCACGTGGGCAGGGGAACACTGAAGCTTTCTTT.

This sequence joins TRBV5-1 and TRBJ2-3, with D uncertain. This CDR3 is built from 14 residues. V was clipped by 3 bases and J by 7 bases, with 15 bases between them. The germline CDR1 and CDR2 sequences are SGHRS and YFSETQ. The CDR3 protein is CASSSGLDVNTQYF. DNA for the CDR3: TGCGCCAGCAGCTCCGGATTAGATGTGAATACGCAGTATTTT.

The rearrangement uses TRBV18 and TRBJ1-1; D gene uncertain. Germline assignment: CDR1 KGHSH and CDR2 LQKENI. Trimming pared 4 bases from V and 1 base from J, leaving 13 bases between. The CDR3 runs to 15 residues. CDR3 sequence reads: CASSRSGSGNTEAFF. The DNA of the CDR3 is TGTGCCAGCTCACGGTCGGGATCGGGGAACACTGAAGCTTTCTTT.

This chain uses TRBV14 with TRBJ1-2, with 10 nucleotides matching TRBD1. V shed 4 bases and J 2 bases; nucleotides not matched to a gene: 10. The CDR3 extends over 17 amino acids. CDR1 SGHDN and CDR2 FVKESK come from the germline V gene. DNA of the CDR3: TGTGCCAGCAGCCCGATAGGGACAGGGGACAAGAACTATGGCTACACCTTC. It is translated as CASSPIGTGDKNYGYTF.

The V call is TRBV6-5, the J call TRBJ1-2, with 8 bases that match TRBD1. The V and J ends lost 6 bases and 3 bases, in that order; junction bases with no gene match: 9. The germline gives CDR1 MNHEY, CDR2 SVGAGI. This CDR3 spans 15 amino acids. The CDR3 coding sequence is TGTGCCAGCAGAAAGACTCAGGGGGCCCACTATGGCTACACCTTC. Its translation is CASRKTQGAHYGYTF.

The chain employs TRBV4-1 and TRBJ1-3, with D unclear. Trimming stripped 0 bases from V and 4 bases from J, with 13 bases between. Germline-derived CDR1 and CDR2 are MGHRA and YSYEKL. This CDR3 contains 16 residues. CDR3 region: CASSQDFALSGNTIYF. CDR3 coding DNA: TGCGCCAGCAGCCAAGATTTTGCCCTGTCCGGAAACACCATATATTTT.